Here is one T cell receptor beta chain with its context. Its antigen remains unidentified. Time point described: baseline, week 1 (first vaccination visit). As for treatment: pre-vaccination baseline after standard-of-care therapy. V shed 3 bases and J 8 bases; nucleotides not matched to a gene: 30. This CDR3 is 22 amino acids long. The sample originates from a study of a mutant IDH1 vaccine in newly diagnosed glioma. Whole-study context: Sex among treated patients split roughly 60% male, roughly 40% female; mean age was approximately 40 years. Before enrollment, the patients had been treated with radiotherapy alone, temozolomide alone, or both together. Most of them had received both. The study's findings and limits: Pseudoprogression seemed unlinked to shifts in top peripheral T cell clonotypes.

This table comes from immunoSEQ multiplex PCR, and its TCRdb copy is limited to in-frame clones, with some not included. Seen here are some 95,000 clones, about four fifths observed once, and the top ten hold less than 9.5%. The V call is TRBV23-1, the J call TRBJ1-2; 10 bases are shared with TRBD1. TRBV23-1 is flagged as an ORF with uncertain function. The input for sequencing was PBMCs, taken from a glioma patient treated with radiotherapy, temozolomide or both. The source is a man aged 35 to 55 with glioma. In DNA form, the CDR3 reads TGCGCCAGCAGTCACCCTAGCCCAGGGACAGGGGCGGTAAGGGGTGCTCTTAGAGGCTACACCTTC. This encodes CASSHPSPGTGAVRGALRGYTF.